This T cell receptor (beta chain) was captured by sequencing in a study of cytomegalovirus exposure and HLA in healthy donors. PCR involved 60 Vbeta and 13 Jbeta primers. Profiled with immunoSEQ multiplex PCR; TCRdb holds only in-frame clones, not every one. Of some 170,000 clones listed, about three quarters are singletons. V lost 5 bases, J lost 5 bases, and 15 bases lay in between. This CDR3 has 14 residues. Germline assignment: CDR1 SQVTM and CDR2 ANQGSEA. The origin of this receptor is a man aged 35 to 55 in good health and CMV-seropositive. This rearrangement joins TRBV29-1 to TRBJ2-2; possibly TRBD1 for D (6 bases). The sample taken for sequencing was PBMCs. The CDR3, as DNA: TGCAGCGTTATACACCACACAGGGACCGGGGAGCTGTTTTTT. Translation: CSVIHHTGTGELFF.